Below are 32 T cell receptor beta chains sequenced from a single sample in a study of sequential checkpoint blockade in melanoma. This table comes from immunoSEQ multiplex PCR, and its TCRdb copy is limited to in-frame clones, with some not included. The sample consists of several thousand clones, about 20% of them appearing once. As for treatment: randomized to nivolumab then ipilimumab (arm A) or the reverse (arm B). Sequenced material: tumor tissue (inferred from file names), taken from a patient given nivolumab and ipilimumab in sequence. These TCRs come from a human donor with melanoma.

The chain links TRBV19 to TRBJ2-1; no clear D gene. Trimming removed 5 bases at V and 2 bases at J, with 13 bases between. Germline V gene sequence: CDR1 LNHDA, CDR2 SQIVND (reference sequence). CDR3 length: 15 amino acids. CDR3 DNA sequence: TGTGCCAGTAGTCCTTTAGCATCTCCCTACAATGAGCAGTTCTTC. This sequence encodes CASSPLASPYNEQFF.

The sample holds a few counts of this clone. The J gene is TRBJ2-1, the V gene TRBV5-1; 13 positions match TRBD2. After removal of 1 base from V and 4 bases from J, the junction contained 5 bases not matched to a gene. The germline CDR1 and CDR2 sequences are SGHRS and YFSETQ. The CDR3 is made up of 17 amino acids. The CDR3: CASSLTSGRAGYNEQFF. The DNA for the CDR3 is TGCGCCAGCAGCTTGACTAGCGGGAGGGCCGGTTACAATGAGCAGTTCTTC.

This clone is medium-sized. The CDR3 region is CASSPGLLNTEAFF. The CDR3 region has the DNA TGCGCCAGCAGCCCCGGACTCCTGAACACTGAAGCTTTCTTT. The V and J genes are TRBV4-1 and TRBJ1-1; D gene unclear. V was cut by 4 bases and J by 0 bases, with 9 bases left in between. CDR3 length equals 14 residues. Germline values: CDR1 MGHRA, CDR2 YSYEKL.

This clone has more than one count but fewer than ten. This chain connects TRBV29-1 to TRBJ1-1; D is uncertain. The CDR3 spans 14 residues. CDR1 and CDR2 (germline): SQVTM, ANQGSEA. Trimming removed 0 bases from V and 0 bases from J, with 8 bases in between. The CDR3: CSVEERLMNTEAFF. CDR3 coding DNA: TGCAGCGTTGAAGAGCGGTTGATGAACACTGAAGCTTTCTTT.

This chain links TRBV7-6 with TRBJ1-2; D perhaps matches TRBD1 (6 bases). Trimming took 3 bases from V and 4 from J, leaving 21 bases between them. CDR1 is SGHVS, CDR2 FNYEAQ, per germline. CDR3 length equals 17 residues. The CDR3 nucleotides read TGTGCCAGCAGCTTTCAGGGGTTAAACTCCTTACTCTATGGCTACACCTTC. This codes for CASSFQGLNSLLYGYTF. The full variable domain, completed using reference TRBV7-6 and TRBJ1-2, is GAGVSQSPRYKVTKRGQDVALRCDPISGHVSLYWYRQALGQGPEFLTYFNYEAQQDKSGLPNDRFSAERPEGSISTLTIQRTEQRDSAMYRCASSFQGLNSLLYGYTFGSGTRLTVV.

This clone was counted only a few times. The V call is TRBV6-8, the J call TRBJ2-3; D may be TRBD2 (7 bases). The CDR3 has 17 residues. V lost 4 bases, J lost 5 bases, and 22 bases lay in between. The germline gives CDR1 MNHGY, CDR2 SAAAGT. The CDR3 DNA is TGTGCCAGCAGTTTTATCTCCCCTAGGAGGGGGGGAGATACGCAGTATTTT. It yields the protein CASSFISPRRGGDTQYF.

This clone was recorded a few times. The rearrangement links TRBV28 to TRBJ2-1; D gene unclear. Germline CDR1 reads MDHEN; CDR2 reads SYDVKM. The CDR3 sequence is 13 residues long. The V gene lost 5 bases and the J gene lost 0 bases, with 5 bases spanning the gap. CDR3 bases: TGTGCCAGCAGTCCCCCCTCCTACAATGAGCAGTTCTTC. It translates to CASSPPSYNEQFF.

This clone occurred a few times. The chain carries TRBV6-8 and TRBJ2-6; D perhaps matches TRBD1 (6 bases). Germline V gene sequence: CDR1 MNHGY, CDR2 SAAAGT. Trimming took off 5 bases at V and 0 bases at J, with 17 bases between the two ends. The length of the CDR3 is 18 residues. CDR3 in amino acids: CASSEVGQSASGANVLTF. The DNA for the CDR3 is TGTGCCAGCAGTGAGGTCGGACAGTCTGCCTCTGGGGCCAACGTCCTGACTTTC.

This clone was observed a few times. The rearrangement joins TRBV9 to TRBJ2-3, with a tentative D call TRBD1 (5 bases). The length of the CDR3 is 17 residues. The germline V gene has CDR1 SGDLS and CDR2 YYNGEE. V gave up 4 bases and J gave up 1 base, with 19 bases separating them. CDR3 DNA sequence: TGTGCCAGCAGCCCCCGCAGGGAAGGCATCGGCACAGATACGCAGTATTTT. Its protein product is CASSPRREGIGTDTQYF.

The chain links TRBV28 to TRBJ1-2; TRBD1 aligns across 7 bases. Germline assignment: CDR1 MDHEN and CDR2 SYDVKM. The ends lost 5 bases at V and 4 bases at J; junction bases unmatched: 7. The CDR3 consists of 14 residues. CDR3: CASSPGTVSYGYTF. The CDR3 DNA reads as TGTGCCAGCAGTCCGGGGACAGTCTCCTATGGCTACACCTTC.

The chain has TRBV19 and TRBJ1-2; TRBD1 matches at 9 bases. The CDR3 has 17 amino acids. Germline CDR1 LNHDA, CDR2 SQIVND (reference sequence). V shed 4 bases, J shed 7 bases, and the junction held 16 bases outside the gene matches. The CDR3 coding sequence is TGTGCCAGTAGTAGGACCGGGACAGGGAACGTTAGGGGTGGCTACACCTTC. This gives the protein CASSRTGTGNVRGGYTF.

This clone was counted between two and nine times. This chain joins TRBV7-6 and TRBJ2-1, with 10 bases fitting TRBD2. There are 15 residues in the CDR3. The V segment lost 5 bases and the J segment 4 bases; nucleotides outside the gene matches: 5. Germline V CDR1 and CDR2: SGHVS, FNYEAQ. The CDR3 nucleotides are TGTGCCAGCAGCCTTAGCGGGAGGTCATACAATGAGCAGTTCTTC. This gives the protein CASSLSGRSYNEQFF. Supplemented by reference TRBV7-6 and TRBJ2-1, the full variable domain reads GAGVSQSPRYKVTKRGQDVALRCDPISGHVSLYWYRQALGQGPEFLTYFNYEAQQDKSGLPNDRFSAERPEGSISTLTIQRTEQRDSAMYRCASSLSGRSYNEQFFGPGTRLTVL.

This clone was seen repeatedly, ten times or more. The rearrangement joins TRBV6-8 to TRBJ1-2; no firm D call. This CDR3 region has 14 residues. Germline values: CDR1 MNHGY, CDR2 SAAAGT. V gave up 6 bases and J gave up 8 bases, with 19 bases separating them. The CDR3 DNA sequence: TGTGCCAGCAGCCTTGGGAGCGGACCGCAAGGCTACACCTTC. The encoded protein is CASSLGSGPQGYTF.

This clone is labeled as medium-sized. The chain carries TRBV11-3 and TRBJ1-1, with D uncertain. V lost 5 bases to trimming and J lost 1 base, with 14 bases between them. The CDR3 is 15 residues long. In germline, CDR1 is SGHNT, CDR2 YENEEA. This chain's CDR3 is CASSPGMTPNTEAFF. CDR3 DNA sequence: TGTGCCAGCAGCCCAGGAATGACACCGAACACTGAAGCTTTCTTT.

This clone has a handful of counts. The chain couples TRBV9 to TRBJ2-7; D is perhaps TRBD2 (7 bases). The germline V and J ends were trimmed by 5 bases and 5 bases, with 17 bases remaining between them. The CDR3 length is 14 residues. Germline V gene sequence: CDR1 SGDLS, CDR2 YYNGEE. CDR3 nucleotides: TGTGCCAGCAGTGGTCGGTGGGAGGGGGACGAGCAGTACGTC. This encodes CASSGRWEGDEQYV.

The chain recombines TRBV11-3 with TRBJ1-2; D not certain. V was shortened by 1 base and J by 7 bases, with 13 bases between the two germline ends. Looked up from germline, CDR1 is SGHNT and CDR2 is YENEEA. The CDR3 has 14 amino acids. The CDR3 DNA is TGTGCCAGCAGCTTAGGCGCGCAAGCGGGTGGCTACACCTTC. This translates into CASSLGAQAGGYTF.

This clone was seen a handful of times. The J gene is TRBJ2-1, the V gene TRBV19; D is possibly TRBD2 (6 bases). Trimming cost V 6 bases and J 5 bases, with 8 bases left between them. CDR1 and CDR2 from the germline V gene are LNHDA and SQIVND (reference sequence). The CDR3 has 12 amino acids. The DNA of the CDR3 is TGTGCCAGTAGGGAGGGAAACAATGAGCAGTTCTTC. Translating it yields CASREGNNEQFF.

The chain combines TRBV19 with TRBJ1-2; no clear D. The CDR3 spans 17 residues. Germline-derived CDR1 and CDR2 are LNHDA and SQIVND (reference sequence). V lost 2 bases, J lost 3 bases, and 19 bases lay in between. The CDR3 loop reads CASSITPPGRTYYGYTF. The CDR3 bases are TGTGCCAGTAGTATAACTCCCCCCGGCCGCACCTACTATGGCTACACCTTC.

In this sample, this clone turned up a few times. The chain carries TRBV11-3 and TRBJ2-1; D is unclear. The CDR3 has 15 residues. Trimming took off 5 bases at V and 15 bases at J, with 26 bases between the two ends. Germline V CDR1 and CDR2: SGHNT, YENEEA. The CDR3, as DNA: TGTGCCAGCAGCCCCGAACCAGTTGGCAGAGGCAGGCTGTTCTTC. As protein: CASSPEPVGRGRLFF.

The chain links TRBV18 to TRBJ1-2; no firm D call. CDR1 is KGHSH and CDR2 is LQKENI in the germline V gene. V lost 4 bases, J lost 4 bases, and 10 bases lay in between. The CDR3 totals 13 residues. CDR3 sequence: CASSRSDTYGYTF. CDR3 sequence (DNA): TGTGCCAGCTCACGCTCGGATACCTATGGCTACACCTTC.

The V and J genes are TRBV10-3 and TRBJ2-4; TRBD1 might be the D (6 bases). The CDR3 length is 13 residues. Germline CDR1 and CDR2: ENHRY and SYGVKD. The ends were cut back, 10 bases at V and 5 bases at J, with 15 bases in the middle. The CDR3, as DNA: TGTGCCACCGCACGGGACAACGAAAACATTCAGTACTTC. Encoded protein: CATARDNENIQYF.

The V and J genes are TRBV11-3 and TRBJ2-5; 8 nucleotides match TRBD2. The germline V gene encodes CDR1 SGHNT and CDR2 YENEEA. Trimming at V came to 6 bases and at J to 2 bases, leaving 8 bases not matched to a gene. The CDR3 sequence is 15 residues long. The CDR3 loop is CASRPGLAGQETQYF. The CDR3 DNA follows: TGTGCCAGCAGGCCCGGGCTAGCGGGTCAAGAGACCCAGTACTTC.

This clone was found a few times. The CDR3 DNA follows: TGTGCCAGCAGCGTAGATACGGCCTTCACAGATACGCAGTATTTT. Translating it yields CASSVDTAFTDTQYF. The rearrangement joins TRBV9 to TRBJ2-3; D gene uncertain. Per the germline V gene, CDR1 is SGDLS and CDR2 is YYNGEE. The germline V and J ends were trimmed by 0 bases and 2 bases, with 10 bases remaining between them. This CDR3 is built from 15 residues.

This clone was seen a handful of times. The J gene is TRBJ2-1, the V gene TRBV6-9; D gene ambiguous. The germline V gene has CDR1 MNHGY and CDR2 SVAAGI. The V and J ends lost 7 bases and 10 bases respectively, with 11 bases between them. The CDR3 has 11 amino acids. CDR3 DNA: TGTGCCAGCACATCGCCAAGAGAGCAGTTCTTC. Amino acids: CASTSPREQFF.

The V call is TRBV6-8, the J call TRBJ2-2, with 14 bases identical to TRBD2. The CDR3 spans 16 residues. V was pared by 7 bases and J by 6 bases, with 7 bases of the junction left unmatched. The germline CDR1 and CDR2 sequences are MNHGY and SAAAGT. CDR3 DNA: TGTGCCAGCACCGGGACTAGCGGGAGCCCAGCCGGGGAGCTGTTTTTT. Translation: CASTGTSGSPAGELFF.

This clone occurred a few times. The chain combines TRBV6-8 with TRBJ2-3; possible D gene TRBD2, 6 bases. Germline CDR1 reads MNHGY; CDR2 reads SAAAGT. The CDR3 extends over 14 amino acids. The V and J ends lost 8 bases and 2 bases respectively, with 14 bases between them. This CDR3 is CASAEGSLTDTQYF. As DNA, the CDR3 is TGTGCCAGCGCGGAGGGGAGCCTCACAGATACGCAGTATTTT.

In this sample, this clone turned up a few times. The CDR3 region has the DNA TGTGCCAGCAGCGTAGAAGGTAGAACCGGGGAGCTGTTTTTT. It is translated as CASSVEGRTGELFF. The chain recombines TRBV9 with TRBJ2-2; D ambiguous. Deletions cut 0 bases from V and 5 bases from J, with 8 bases between. This CDR3 is built from 14 residues. Germline CDR1 and CDR2: SGDLS and YYNGEE. The full variable domain, rest sourced from reference TRBV9 and TRBJ2-2, is DSGVTQTPKHLITATGQRVTLRCSPRSGDLSVYWYQQSLDQGLQFLIQYYNGEERAKGNILERFSAQQFPDLHSELNLSSLELGDSALYFCASSVEGRTGELFFGEGSRLTVL.

V is TRBV29-1 and J is TRBJ2-5, with a tentative D call TRBD1 (6 bases). This CDR3 is 14 amino acids long. V was pared by 7 bases and J by 3 bases, with 18 bases between. Germline V gene lookup returns CDR1 SQVTM and CDR2 ANQGSEA. CDR3 in DNA: TGCAGCGCCGCCCGGGACACCGTGGAAGAGACCCAGTACTTC. It yields the protein CSAARDTVEETQYF.

This clone was counted between two and nine times. This chain joins TRBV6-8 and TRBJ1-4, with 10 bases fitting TRBD1. The germline V gene has CDR1 MNHGY and CDR2 SAAAGT. CDR3 size: 17 residues. V trimming: 2 bases; J trimming: 5 bases; junction bases outside the gene matches: 8. CDR3 DNA: TGTGCCAGCAGTTACGCGGGGACAGGGGCTTTAAATGAAAAACTGTTTTTT. Protein product: CASSYAGTGALNEKLFF.

This clone was detected ten times or more. This chain connects TRBV11-3 to TRBJ1-1, with D unclear. The germline V and J ends were trimmed by 1 base and 0 bases, with 9 bases remaining between them. The CDR3 contains 15 residues. Germline V gene sequence: CDR1 SGHNT, CDR2 YENEEA. The CDR3 bases are TGTGCCAGCAGCTTAGTACCCGGTGTGAACACTGAAGCTTTCTTT. Its protein is CASSLVPGVNTEAFF.

This chain connects TRBV19 to TRBJ2-7, with TRBD2 matching 10 bases. The V segment lost 1 base and the J segment 4 bases; nucleotides outside the gene matches: 13. From germline, CDR1 is LNHDA and CDR2 SQIVND (reference sequence). There are 18 residues in the CDR3. DNA of the CDR3: TGTGCCAGTAGTATAGGGCCGCTAGCGGGAGAGGCGGTGTACGAGCAGTACGTC. It translates to CASSIGPLAGEAVYEQYV.

CDR3 in amino acids: CASSYSGRRNTGELFF. The CDR3 coding sequence is TGTGCCAGCAGTTACAGCGGGAGGAGGAACACCGGGGAGCTGTTTTTT. The J gene is TRBJ2-2, the V gene TRBV6-8; 9 nucleotides line up with TRBD2. The CDR3 is 16 residues long. The germline CDR1 and CDR2 sequences are MNHGY and SAAAGT. Germline trimming cut 2 bases from V and 1 base from J; bases unmatched to any gene: 2.